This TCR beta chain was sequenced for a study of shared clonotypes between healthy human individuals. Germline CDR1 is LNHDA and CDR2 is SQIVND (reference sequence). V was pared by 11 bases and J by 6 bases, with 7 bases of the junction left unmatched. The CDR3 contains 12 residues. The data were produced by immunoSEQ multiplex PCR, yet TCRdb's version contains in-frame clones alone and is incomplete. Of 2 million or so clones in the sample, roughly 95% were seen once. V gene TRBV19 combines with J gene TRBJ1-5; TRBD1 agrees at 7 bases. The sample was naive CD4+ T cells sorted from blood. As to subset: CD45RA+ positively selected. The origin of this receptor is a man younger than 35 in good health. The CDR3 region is CASKGAGQPQHF. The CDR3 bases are TGTGCCTCCAAGGGGGCCGGTCAGCCCCAGCATTTT.